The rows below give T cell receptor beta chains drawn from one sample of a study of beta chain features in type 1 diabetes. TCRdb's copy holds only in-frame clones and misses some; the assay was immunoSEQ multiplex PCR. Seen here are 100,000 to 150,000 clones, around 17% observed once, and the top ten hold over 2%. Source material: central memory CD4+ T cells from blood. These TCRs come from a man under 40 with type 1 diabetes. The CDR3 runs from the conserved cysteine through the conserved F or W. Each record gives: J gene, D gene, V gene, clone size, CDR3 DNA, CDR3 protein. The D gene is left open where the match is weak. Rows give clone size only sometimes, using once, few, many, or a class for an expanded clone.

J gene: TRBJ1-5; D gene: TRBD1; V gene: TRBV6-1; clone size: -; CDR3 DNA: TGTGCCAGCAGTGGTACAGGGGGCGGCAGCAATCAGCCCCAGCATTTT; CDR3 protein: CASSGTGGGSNQPQHF
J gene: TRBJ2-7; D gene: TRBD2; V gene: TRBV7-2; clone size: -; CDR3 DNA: TGTGCCAGCAGCTTAGGGAGCGGGGTTAGCTCCTACGAGCAGTACTTC; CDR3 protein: CASSLGSGVSSYEQYF
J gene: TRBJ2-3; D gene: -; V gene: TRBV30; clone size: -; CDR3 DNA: TGTGCCTACATGACAGCCACAGATACGCAGTATTTT; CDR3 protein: CAYMTATDTQYF
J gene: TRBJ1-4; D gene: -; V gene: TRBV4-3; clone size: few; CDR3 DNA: TGCGCCAGCAGCCAAGGGCCCGCGGAAAAACTGTTTTTT; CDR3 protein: CASSQGPAEKLFF
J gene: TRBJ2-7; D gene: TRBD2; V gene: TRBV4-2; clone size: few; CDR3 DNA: TGTGCCAGCAGCCTCACTAGCGGGGACTACGAGCAGTACTTC; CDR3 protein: CASSLTSGDYEQYF
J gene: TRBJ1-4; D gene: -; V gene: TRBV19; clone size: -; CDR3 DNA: TGTGCCAGTAACCCTTCGGGGTCCCAGAATGAAAAACTGTTTTTT; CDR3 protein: CASNPSGSQNEKLFF
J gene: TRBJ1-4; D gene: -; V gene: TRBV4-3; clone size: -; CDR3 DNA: TGCGCCAGCAGCCAAGGTCAGGGGAGGCTTGAAAAACTGTTTTTT; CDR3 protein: CASSQGQGRLEKLFF
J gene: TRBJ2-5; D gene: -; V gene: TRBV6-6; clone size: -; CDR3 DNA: TGTGCCAGCAGTCAACAAGAGACCCAGTACTTC; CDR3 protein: CASSQQETQYF
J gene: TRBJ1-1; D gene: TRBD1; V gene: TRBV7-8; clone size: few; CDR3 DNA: TGTGCCAGCAGCGGACAGGAAAACACTGAAGCTTTCTTT; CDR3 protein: CASSGQENTEAFF
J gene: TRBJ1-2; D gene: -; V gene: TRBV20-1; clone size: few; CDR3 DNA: TGCAGTGCTAGACTTCTGAGGGGCTACACCTTC; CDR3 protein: CSARLLRGYTF
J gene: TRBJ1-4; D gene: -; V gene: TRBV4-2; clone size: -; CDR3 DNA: TGTGCCAGCAGCCGAGGCGGGACCGTCAATAATGAAAAACTGTTTTTT; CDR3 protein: CASSRGGTVNNEKLFF
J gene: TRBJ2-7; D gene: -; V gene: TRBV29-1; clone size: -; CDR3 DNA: TGCAGCGTTGAAGGGCAGGATAGAGGCGAGCAGTACTTC; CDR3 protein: CSVEGQDRGEQYF
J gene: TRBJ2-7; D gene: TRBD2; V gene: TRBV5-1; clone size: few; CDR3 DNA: TGCGCCCGCAGCACGGGACTAGCGGGGGGGCCCCGGTACCTAGTATACGAGCAGTACTTC; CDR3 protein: CARSTGLAGGPRYLVYEQYF
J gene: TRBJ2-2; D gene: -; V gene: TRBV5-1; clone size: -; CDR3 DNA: TGCGCCAGCAGCTTGGCCGGGAACACCGGGGAGCTGTTTTTT; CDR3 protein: CASSLAGNTGELFF
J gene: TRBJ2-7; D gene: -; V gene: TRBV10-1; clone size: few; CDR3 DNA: TGCGCCAGCAGTGAGTCGAAGGACACGGCTGTCCTTACCCAATACGAGCAGTACTTC; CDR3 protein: CASSESKDTAVLTQYEQYF
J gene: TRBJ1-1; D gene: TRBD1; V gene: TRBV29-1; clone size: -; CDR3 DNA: TGCAGCGTTGTTTGGACAGGAGACCTTGAAGCTTTCTTT; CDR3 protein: CSVVWTGDLEAFF
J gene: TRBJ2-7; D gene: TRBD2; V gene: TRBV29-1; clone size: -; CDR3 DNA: TGCAGCGCTAAGCAGCGGGGGGGCTACGAGCAGTACTTC; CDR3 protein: CSAKQRGGYEQYF
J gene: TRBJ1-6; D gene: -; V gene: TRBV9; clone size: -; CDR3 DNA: TGTGCCAGCAGCCAAGGAGGGGGGGCAGGCCCTAATTCACCCCTCCACTTT; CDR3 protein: CASSQGGGAGPNSPLHF
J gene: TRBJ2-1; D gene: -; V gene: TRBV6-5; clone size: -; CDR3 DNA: TGTGCCAGCCGCTCCTACAATGAGCAGTTCTTC; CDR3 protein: CASRSYNEQFF
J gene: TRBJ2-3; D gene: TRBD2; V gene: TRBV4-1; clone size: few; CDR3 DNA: TGCGCCAGCAGCCAGGGGACTAGCGGAGCAGATACGCAGTATTTT; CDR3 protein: CASSQGTSGADTQYF
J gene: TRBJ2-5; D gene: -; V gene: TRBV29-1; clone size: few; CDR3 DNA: TGCAGCGTCGCCCCTGGGGGGACCCAGTACTTC; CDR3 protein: CSVAPGGTQYF
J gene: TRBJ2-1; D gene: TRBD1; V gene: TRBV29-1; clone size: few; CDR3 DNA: TGCAGCGGTGGGACAGCTGGTAGCTCCTACAATGAGCAGTTCTTC; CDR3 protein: CSGGTAGSSYNEQFF
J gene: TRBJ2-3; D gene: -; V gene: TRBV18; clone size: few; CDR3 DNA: TGTGCCAGCTCACCTACGAGTGGGGCCGAGGCAGATACGCAGTATTTT; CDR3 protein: CASSPTSGAEADTQYF
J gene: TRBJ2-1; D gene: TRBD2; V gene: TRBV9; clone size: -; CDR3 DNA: TGTGCCAGCAGTCCGGGACTAGCGGAGAGCAAGTTCTTC; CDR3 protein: CASSPGLAESKFF
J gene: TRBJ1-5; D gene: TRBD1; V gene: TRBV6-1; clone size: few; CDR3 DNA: TGTGCCAGCAGGGTTATACAGGGGAAGAATCAGCCCCAGCATTTT; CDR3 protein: CASRVIQGKNQPQHF
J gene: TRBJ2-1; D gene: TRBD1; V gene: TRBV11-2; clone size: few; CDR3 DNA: TGTGCCAGCAGCTTAGGAAGGGGGCCAGGTATCGAGCAGTTCTTC; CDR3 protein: CASSLGRGPGIEQFF
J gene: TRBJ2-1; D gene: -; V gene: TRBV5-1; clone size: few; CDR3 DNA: TGCGCCAGCAGCTTGGTGAGCGGGTTATGGAATGAGCAGTTCTTC; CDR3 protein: CASSLVSGLWNEQFF
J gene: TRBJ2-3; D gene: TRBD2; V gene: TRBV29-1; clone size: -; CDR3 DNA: TGCAGCGTTGACGATGGCGGGGGGGCTTCTAGCACAGATACGCAGTATTTT; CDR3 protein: CSVDDGGGASSTDTQYF
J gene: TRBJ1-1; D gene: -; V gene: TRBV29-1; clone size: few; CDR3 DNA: TGCAGCGTTGCCCCCGACGGGAACACTGAAGCTTTCTTT; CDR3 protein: CSVAPDGNTEAFF
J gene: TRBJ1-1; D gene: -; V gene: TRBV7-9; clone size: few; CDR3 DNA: TGTGCCAGCAGCCTCGCCCCGAACACTGAAGCTTTCTTT; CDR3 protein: CASSLAPNTEAFF
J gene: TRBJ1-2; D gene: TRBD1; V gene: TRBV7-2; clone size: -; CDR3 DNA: TGTGCCAGCAGTCCCGGACAGGGATATGGCTACACCTTC; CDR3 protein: CASSPGQGYGYTF
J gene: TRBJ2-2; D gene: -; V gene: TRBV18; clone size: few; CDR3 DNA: TGTGCCAGCTCACCATTCGACAGTCCGACTTCCACCGGGGAGCTGTTTTTT; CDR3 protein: CASSPFDSPTSTGELFF
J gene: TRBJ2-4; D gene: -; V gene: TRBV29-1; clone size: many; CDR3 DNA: TGCAGCGTTGTAGGAGGGCTAAACATTCAGTACTTC; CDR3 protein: CSVVGGLNIQYF
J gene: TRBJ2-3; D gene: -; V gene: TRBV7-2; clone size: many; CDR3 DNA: TGTGCCAGCAGCTTAGGTCCCGGCCGAGCAGCAGATACGCAGTATTTT; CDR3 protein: CASSLGPGRAADTQYF
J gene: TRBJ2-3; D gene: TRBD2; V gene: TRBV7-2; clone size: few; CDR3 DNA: TGTGCCAGCAGCCCCCCGGGACTACAAAGCACAGATACGCAGTATTTT; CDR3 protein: CASSPPGLQSTDTQYF
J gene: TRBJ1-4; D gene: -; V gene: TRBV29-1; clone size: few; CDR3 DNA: TGCAGCGGAGGGCGGGGGGAAAAACTGTTTTTT; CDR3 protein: CSGGRGEKLFF
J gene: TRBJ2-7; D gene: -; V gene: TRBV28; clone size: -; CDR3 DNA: TGTGCCAGCAGTCTTAATTACGAGCAGTACTTC; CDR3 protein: CASSLNYEQYF
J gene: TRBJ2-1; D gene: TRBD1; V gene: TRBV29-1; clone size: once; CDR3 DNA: TGCAGCGCCGCCGGGGGGACAGGGGGTATGAGTTCCTACAATGAGCAGTTCTTC; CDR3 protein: CSAAGGTGGMSSYNEQFF
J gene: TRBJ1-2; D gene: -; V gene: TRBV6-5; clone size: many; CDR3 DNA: TGTGCCAGCAGTTACGACGGGAGCTATGGCTACACCTTC; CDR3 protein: CASSYDGSYGYTF
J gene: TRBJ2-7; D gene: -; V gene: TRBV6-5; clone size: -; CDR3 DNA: TGTGCCAGCAGCTGGAGGGGGGGCCACGCCTACGAGCAGTACTTC; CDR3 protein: CASSWRGGHAYEQYF
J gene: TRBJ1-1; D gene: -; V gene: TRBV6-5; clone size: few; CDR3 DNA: TGTGCCAGCGTGGGGAACACTGAAGCTTTCTTT; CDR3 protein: CASVGNTEAFF
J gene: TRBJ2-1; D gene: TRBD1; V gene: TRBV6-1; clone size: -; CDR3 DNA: TGTGCCAGTAACCGGGACAGGTACAATGAGCAGTTCTTC; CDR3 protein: CASNRDRYNEQFF
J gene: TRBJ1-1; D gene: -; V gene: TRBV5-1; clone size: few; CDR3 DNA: TGCGCCAGCAGGGTAGGAGGGGCGACTGAAGCTTTCTTT; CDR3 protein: CASRVGGATEAFF
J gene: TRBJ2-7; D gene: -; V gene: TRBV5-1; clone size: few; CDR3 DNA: TGCGCCAGCAGTTTAATTGTCGACCGAGCCTACGAGCAGTACTTC; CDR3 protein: CASSLIVDRAYEQYF
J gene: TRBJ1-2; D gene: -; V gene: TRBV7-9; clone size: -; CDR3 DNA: TGTGCCAGCAGCCCGTCCCGGGGGTACGACCCCGGCTTC; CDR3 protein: CASSPSRGYDPGF
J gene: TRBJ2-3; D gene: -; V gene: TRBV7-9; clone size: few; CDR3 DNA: TGTGCCAGCAGCTCCCTAGGGGGTCAGGCAGATACGCAGTATTTT; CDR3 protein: CASSSLGGQADTQYF